One sample yielded the 16 T cell receptor beta chains listed below, sequenced in a study of blood T cell repertoires in COVID-19. TCRdb's table, derived via immunoSEQ multiplex PCR, lists solely in-frame clones and lacks some. The sample lists 90,000 to 100,000 clones; approximately 82% were seen once. Source material: peripheral blood. Every receptor here comes from a man aged 65-85 years with active or convalescent COVID-19.

This chain links TRBV19 with TRBJ2-1; D ambiguous. Between the trimmed V and J ends, which lost 2 bases and 3 bases, there was a span of 5 bases. From germline, CDR1 is LNHDA and CDR2 SQIVND (reference sequence). CDR3 length: 13 residues. CDR3 sequence: CASSINNYNEQFF. CDR3 bases: TGTGCCAGTAGTATAAACAACTACAATGAGCAGTTCTTC.

The chain carries TRBV11-2 and TRBJ1-2; no definite D call. The CDR3 sequence is 13 residues long. The V gene's germline CDR1 is SGHAT and CDR2 FQNNGV. V was clipped by 5 bases and J by 0 bases, with 7 bases between them. CDR3 sequence: CASSQQTNYGYTF. The DNA for the CDR3 is TGTGCCAGCAGCCAACAGACTAACTATGGCTACACCTTC. The full variable domain, completed using reference TRBV11-2 and TRBJ1-2, is EAGVAQSPRYKIIEKRQSVAFWCNPISGHATLYWYQQILGQGPKLLIQFQNNGVVDDSQLPKDRFSAERLKGVDSTLKIQPAKLEDSAVYLCASSQQTNYGYTFGSGTRLTVV.

The J gene is TRBJ2-2, the V gene TRBV19; D unresolved. From germline, CDR1 is LNHDA and CDR2 SQIVND (reference sequence). CDR3 length: 17 amino acids. Trimming removed 6 bases from V and 3 bases from J, with 20 bases in between. The CDR3 DNA follows: TGTGCCAGTAGCTCCCGGGTGGGTAGCACATACACCGGGGAGCTGTTTTTT. It codes for CASSSRVGSTYTGELFF. The full variable domain, with the rest looked up from reference TRBV19 and TRBJ2-2, is DGGITQSPKYLFRKEGQNVTLSCEQNLNHDAMYWYRQDPGQGLRLIYYSQIVNDFQKGDIAEGYSVSREKKESFPLTVTSAQKNPTAFYLCASSSRVGSTYTGELFFGEGSRLTVL.

This sequence joins TRBV11-3 and TRBJ2-5; TRBD2 agrees at 8 bases. CDR3 length equals 14 residues. The V gene's germline CDR1 is SGHNT and CDR2 YENEEA. The J segment lost 2 bases and the V segment lost 3 bases, leaving 2 bases of the junction unmatched. The CDR3: CASSFPGGQETQYF. The CDR3, as DNA: TGTGCCAGCAGCTTTCCGGGGGGGCAAGAGACCCAGTACTTC. The complete variable domain, with remaining parts taken from reference TRBV11-3 and TRBJ2-5, reads EAGVVQSPRYKIIEKKQPVAFWCNPISGHNTLYWYLQNLGQGPELLIRYENEEAVDDSQLPKDRFSAERLKGVDSTLKIQPAELGDSAVYLCASSFPGGQETQYFGPGTRLLVL.

The chain uses TRBV18 and TRBJ2-1; 14 nucleotides align to TRBD2. V dropped 3 bases and J dropped 7; count of bases not matched to a gene: 2. This CDR3 is built from 15 residues. Germline assignment: CDR1 KGHSH and CDR2 LQKENI. As DNA, the CDR3 is TGTGCCAGCTCACCGACTAGCGGGGGGGAAAATGAGCAGTTCTTC. It is translated as CASSPTSGGENEQFF.

CDR3 DNA sequence: TGCGCCAGCAGCCTTCGCGGGGGGAACAATGAGCAGTTCTTC. Its translation is CASSLRGGNNEQFF. The V call is TRBV4-3, the J call TRBJ2-1; 8 bases map to TRBD2. V lost 4 bases, J lost 5 bases, and 4 bases stayed unmatched. The CDR3 is 14 residues long. Germline assignment: CDR1 LGHNA and CDR2 YSLEER.

The chain employs TRBV29-1 and TRBJ1-1; 7 nucleotides align to TRBD1. The CDR3 length is 14 residues. From germline, CDR1 is SQVTM and CDR2 ANQGSEA. Trimming took 3 bases from V and 8 from J; bases not matched to a gene: 12. The CDR3, as DNA: TGCAGCGTTGACCCCCGCCCGGGACAGCCGGAAGCTTTCTTT. Translating it yields CSVDPRPGQPEAFF.

This chain joins TRBV5-4 and TRBJ2-6; D not resolved. Trimming cost V 3 bases and J 4 bases, with 8 bases left between them. This CDR3 is built from 14 residues. CDR1 is SGHNT and CDR2 is YYREEE in the germline V gene (reference sequence). CDR3: CASSSLRGANVLTF. The CDR3 DNA reads TGTGCCAGCAGCTCATTACGGGGGGCCAACGTCCTGACTTTC. Full variable domain (rest looked up from reference TRBV5-4 and TRBJ2-6): ETGVTQSPTHLIKTRGQQVTLRCSSQSGHNTVSWYQQALGQGPQFIFQYYREEENGRGNFPPRFSGLQFPNYSSELNVNALELDDSALYLCASSSLRGANVLTFGAGSRLTVL.

This clone came up a few times. This chain connects TRBV4-1 to TRBJ2-3, with a tentative D call TRBD2 (6 bases). The V and J ends lost 1 base and 0 bases respectively, with 11 bases between them. Germline V gene data show CDR1 as MGHRA and CDR2 as YSYEKL. This CDR3 contains 16 residues. This CDR3 is CASSQGEGTSTDTQYF. The CDR3 coding sequence is TGCGCCAGCAGCCAAGGTGAAGGGACTAGCACAGATACGCAGTATTTT.

This clone was counted a few times. V and J are TRBV15 and TRBJ1-5; D possibly corresponds to TRBD1 (6 bases). The CDR3 totals 16 residues. V was shortened by 0 bases and J by 4 bases, with 13 bases between the two germline ends. Germline V gives CDR1 LNHNV, CDR2 YYDKDF (reference sequence). The CDR3 protein is CATSRDRGPSNQPQHF. In nucleotides, the CDR3 is TGTGCCACCAGCAGAGACAGGGGACCATCGAATCAGCCCCAGCATTTT.

The chain links TRBV21-1 to TRBJ1-2; no DNA check was done on the table's D call, TRBD1. TRBV21-1 is a pseudogene. This CDR3 is 16 amino acids long. CDR3 DNA sequence: TGTGCCAGCAGCAGGGCCCGGGACAGCCACTTCTATGGCTACACCTTC. Its translation is CASSRARDSHFYGYTF.

The CDR3 sequence: CASSQTPGRETQYF. As DNA, the CDR3 is TGTGCCAGCAGCCAAACCCCAGGCAGGGAGACCCAGTACTTC. The rearrangement joins TRBV3-1 (or the pseudogene TRBV3-2) to TRBJ2-5, with unresolved D. Germline CDR1 and CDR2: LGHDT and YNNKEL (reference sequence). V was pared by 2 bases and J by 5 bases, with 12 bases between. The CDR3 covers 14 residues.

The chain uses TRBV27 and TRBJ2-3; maybe TRBD2 (6 bases). The CDR3 contains 15 residues. Trimming pared 8 bases from V and 0 bases from J, leaving 15 bases between. Germline V gives CDR1 MNHEY, CDR2 SMNVEV (reference sequence). CDR3 loop: CASAEGPGSTDTQYF. DNA for the CDR3: TGTGCCAGCGCGGAGGGGCCAGGGAGCACAGATACGCAGTATTTT.

The V gene is TRBV4-1, the J gene TRBJ2-5, with 12 bases fitting TRBD2. Germline-derived CDR1 and CDR2 are MGHRA and YSYEKL. CDR3 length: 16 residues. V shed 1 base and J 5 bases; nucleotides not matched to a gene: 5. As DNA, the CDR3 is TGCGCCAGCAGCCAAGGACTAGCGGGGGCGGGGGAGACCCAGTACTTC. Its protein product is CASSQGLAGAGETQYF.

This chain joins TRBV11-2 and TRBJ2-5; possibly TRBD2 for D (5 bases). V lost 10 bases and J 5 bases, leaving 11 bases between the germline ends. The CDR3 has 11 residues. Germline CDR1 SGHAT, CDR2 FQNNGV. The CDR3 sequence is CATGLQETQYF. The DNA for the CDR3 is TGTGCCACGGGGTTACAGGAGACCCAGTACTTC.

The J gene is TRBJ2-5, the V gene TRBV10-3, with D possibly TRBD2 on 6 matching bases. V was clipped by 3 bases and J by 4 bases, with 9 bases between them. The length of the CDR3 is 13 residues. The germline gives CDR1 ENHRY, CDR2 SYGVKD. The CDR3 DNA reads TGTGCCATCAGTGATGTGGGGGGAGAGACCCAGTACTTC. Translation: CAISDVGGETQYF.